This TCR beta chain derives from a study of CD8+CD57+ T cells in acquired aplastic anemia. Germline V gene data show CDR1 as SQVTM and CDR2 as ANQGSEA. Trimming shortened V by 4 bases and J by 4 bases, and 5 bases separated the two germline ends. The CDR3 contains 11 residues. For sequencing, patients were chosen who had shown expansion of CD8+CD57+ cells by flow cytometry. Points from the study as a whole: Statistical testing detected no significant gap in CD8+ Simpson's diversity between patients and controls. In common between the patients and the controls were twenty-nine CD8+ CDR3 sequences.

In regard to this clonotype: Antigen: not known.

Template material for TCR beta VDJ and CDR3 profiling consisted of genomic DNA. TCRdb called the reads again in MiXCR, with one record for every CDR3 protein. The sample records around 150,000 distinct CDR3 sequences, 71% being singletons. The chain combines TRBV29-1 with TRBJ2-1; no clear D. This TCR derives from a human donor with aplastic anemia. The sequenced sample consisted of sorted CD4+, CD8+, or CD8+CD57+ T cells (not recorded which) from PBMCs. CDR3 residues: CSVVRYNEQFF. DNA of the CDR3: TGCAGCGTTGTGCGGTACAATGAGCAGTTCTTC.